The clone carrying this T cell receptor (beta chain) was observed many times. The source material, RNA transcripts, was used to amplify TCR beta CDR3 regions. Initially, a first-round RT-PCR of the TCR CDR3 employed the HTBI primer set. TCRdb re-derived calls from the multiplex PCR reads in MiXCR, one entry per CDR3 protein. The data contain about 590,000 distinct CDR3 sequences, roughly 14% of them seen just once; the ten biggest clones take up 7.3%. Fresh peripheral blood, about 9.6 ml, yielded the PBMCs. These data are taken from a study of T cells in Graves' hyperthyroidism and ophthalmopathy. The V end was cut by 9 bases, the J end by 7 bases, with 9 bases between. The length of the CDR3 is 10 residues. Germline V CDR1 and CDR2: LNHDA, SQIVND (reference sequence).

The sequencing input was blood. V usage is TRBV19 and J usage is TRBJ1-1; TRBD1 might be the D (5 bases). The clonotype originates from a woman aged 30 to 39 with Graves' hyperthyroidism. The CDR3 DNA is TGTGCCAGCAGTGGGGGTGAAGCTTTCTTT. Its translation: CASSGGEAFF.